This T cell receptor (beta chain) came from a study of post-analysis software for immune sequencing data. Study context: Patients with relapsing-remitting, secondary progressive and progressive-relapsing multiple sclerosis courses were all represented. Study conclusions and caveats: Controls' normalized Chao1 diversity significantly exceeded that of multiple sclerosis patients. Batch-matched samples strongly co-clustered by F measure. Four to six TRBV segments, including TRBV5-6, TRBV5-1 and TRBV20-1, were more frequent in patients than controls.

Germline V gene data show CDR1 as SQVTM and CDR2 as ANQGSEA. This CDR3 has 16 amino acids. The junction had 17 bases not matched to a gene; V was cut back by 7 bases and J by 4 bases. Prepared libraries of TCR beta cDNA carried unique molecular identifiers. T cells numbering roughly 1 to 10 million yielded a few hundred thousand cDNA molecules. TCRdb re-analysed the PCR reads in MiXCR, keeping a single row per CDR3 protein. The table lists hundreds of thousands of distinct CDR3 sequences, about 32% of them singletons, with around 0.6% in the top ten. Notes on this clonotype: The antigen is undetermined.

This sequence was found in a girl aged 10 to 17 with multiple sclerosis. Source material: blood. V gene TRBV29-1 combines with J gene TRBJ2-3, with TRBD2 matching over 7 bases. The CDR3 DNA follows: TGCAGCGCCACTGCGGGGGATCGGATCCATGCAGATACGCAGTATTTT. Its translation is CSATAGDRIHADTQYF.